This T cell receptor (beta chain) was sequenced for a study of T cell responses to AZD1222 COVID-19 vaccine. Whole-study findings and limits: Close to half of spike-specific TCRs reportedly recognize unmutated variant regions. Mostly white British, mostly female donors; authors suggested clonal diversity may be underestimated. Seropositive AZD1222 recipients at baseline numbered only five or six.

This CDR3 has 17 residues. Germline-derived CDR1 and CDR2 are SGDLS and YYNGEE. Losses at the gene ends were 4 bases for V and 0 bases for J; bases not matched to a gene: 7. A remark on this clone: Antigen unknown.

Assay used: immunoSEQ multiplex PCR; TCRdb lists only in-frame clones, some missing. The sample includes about 120,000 clones, around nine tenths of them seen just once. The input for sequencing was peripheral blood, taken on day 0 of AZD1222 vaccination. The sequence derives from an adult in good health. V and J are TRBV9 and TRBJ2-7, with TRBD2 matching over 13 bases. This CDR3 reads CASSPGTSGIFSYEQYF. As DNA, the CDR3 is TGTGCCAGCAGCCCGGGGACTAGCGGGATTTTCTCCTACGAGCAGTACTTC.